The sequence of this TCR beta chain was determined in a study of shared clonotypes between healthy human individuals. The CDR3 runs 15 residues. CDR1 and CDR2 from the germline V gene are MDHEN and SYDVKM. V lost 2 bases and J 9 bases, leaving 14 bases between the germline ends. TCRdb's copy holds only in-frame clones and misses some; the assay was immunoSEQ multiplex PCR. The sample yields over 850,000 clones, 70% to 80% seen once. This clonotype was sampled from a man between 18 and 35 years old in good health. Some clones in this sample may be carry-over from other donors' samples. The specimen sequenced was memory CD4+ T cells from PBMCs. Subset described: CD45RA-negative fraction. This chain connects TRBV28 to TRBJ1-6; D possibly corresponds to TRBD1 (6 bases). The DNA for the CDR3 is TGTGCCAGCAGTTTAGCCGGGACATTATTTTCACCCCTCCACTTT. Protein sequence: CASSLAGTLFSPLHF.